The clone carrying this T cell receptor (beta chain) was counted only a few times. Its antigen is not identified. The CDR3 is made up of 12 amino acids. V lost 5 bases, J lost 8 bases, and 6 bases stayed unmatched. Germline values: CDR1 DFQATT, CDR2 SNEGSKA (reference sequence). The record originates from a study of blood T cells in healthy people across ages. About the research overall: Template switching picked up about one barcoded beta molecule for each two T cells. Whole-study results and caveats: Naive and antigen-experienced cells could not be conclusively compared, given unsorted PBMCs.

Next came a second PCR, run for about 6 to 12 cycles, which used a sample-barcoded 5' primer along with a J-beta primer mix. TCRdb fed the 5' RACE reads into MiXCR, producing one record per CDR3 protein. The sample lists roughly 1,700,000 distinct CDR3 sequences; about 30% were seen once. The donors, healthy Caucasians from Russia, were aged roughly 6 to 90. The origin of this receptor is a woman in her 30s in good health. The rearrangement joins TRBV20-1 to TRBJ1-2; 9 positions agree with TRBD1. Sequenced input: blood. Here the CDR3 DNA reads TGCAGTGCTGAAGGACAGGGGATAGGCTACACCTTC. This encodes CSAEGQGIGYTF.